The 5 T cell receptor beta chains below were found in one sample sequenced in a study of T cells after yellow fever vaccination. Via MiXCR, TCRdb re-called the 5' RACE reads, giving one row per CDR3 protein. The sample includes some 220,000 distinct CDR3 sequences, approximately 3% seen only once; the top ten take around 3%. Specimen: CD4+ T cells sorted from PBMCs, collected 10 days after the yellow fever booster vaccination. The source is a man in his late teens or twenties who received the YFV17D yellow fever vaccine.

This clonotype was found a few times. The V and J genes are TRBV12-3 or TRBV12-4 and TRBJ1-1; D possibly corresponds to TRBD1 (5 bases). The V end lost 0 bases, the J end lost 7 bases, and 12 bases lay between the germline ends. The CDR3 is 14 residues long. The CDR3 protein is CASSLARDGYEAFF. The CDR3 nucleotides are TGTGCCAGCAGTTTAGCTCGGGACGGTTATGAAGCTTTCTTT.

This clonotype was counted ten times or more. The rearrangement links TRBV7-2 to TRBJ1-1, with TRBD1 as a possible D gene (6 bases). CDR3 size: 13 residues. Germline CDR1 and CDR2: SGHTA and FQGNSA. Between the trimmed V and J ends, which lost 2 bases and 3 bases, there was a span of 7 bases. The CDR3 region has the DNA TGTGCCAGCAGCTTACGACAGGACACTGAAGCTTTCTTT. Translating it yields CASSLRQDTEAFF.

This clonotype was counted between two and nine times. The rearrangement links TRBV2 to TRBJ2-1, with TRBD2 as a possible D gene (7 bases). This CDR3 spans 12 amino acids. V gave up 7 bases and J gave up 8 bases, with 12 bases separating them. Per the germline V gene, CDR1 is SNHLY and CDR2 is FYNNEI. Written as DNA, the CDR3 is TGTGCCAGCAAGGGGGAGGGCGATGAGCAGTTCTTC. It translates to CASKGEGDEQFF.

This clonotype was seen at least ten times. The chain is built from TRBV29-1 and TRBJ1-5, with a tentative D call TRBD1 (6 bases). In germline, CDR1 is SQVTM, CDR2 ANQGSEA. CDR3 size: 13 residues. Trimming took off 8 bases at V and 7 bases at J, with 18 bases between the two ends. Here the CDR3 DNA reads TGCAGCCCCAACAGGGAGGTTGTGCAGCCCCAGCATTTT. Residues: CSPNREVVQPQHF. The complete variable domain, with remaining parts taken from reference TRBV29-1 and TRBJ1-5, reads SAVISQKPSRDICQRGTSLTIQCQVDSQVTMMFWYRQQPGQSLTLIATANQGSEATYESGFVIDKFPISRPNLTFSTLTVSNMSPEDSSIYLCSPNREVVQPQHFGDGTRLSIL.

This clonotype was observed at least ten times. The J gene is TRBJ2-3, the V gene TRBV3-1; TRBD2 is a possible D gene (5 bases). The CDR3 loop spans 13 amino acids. The V and J ends lost 4 bases and 6 bases respectively, with 11 bases between them. Germline CDR1 and CDR2: LGHDT and YNNKEL (reference sequence). The CDR3 sequence: CASSLRGPDTQYF. CDR3 DNA: TGTGCCAGCAGCCTGAGAGGGCCGGATACGCAGTATTTT.